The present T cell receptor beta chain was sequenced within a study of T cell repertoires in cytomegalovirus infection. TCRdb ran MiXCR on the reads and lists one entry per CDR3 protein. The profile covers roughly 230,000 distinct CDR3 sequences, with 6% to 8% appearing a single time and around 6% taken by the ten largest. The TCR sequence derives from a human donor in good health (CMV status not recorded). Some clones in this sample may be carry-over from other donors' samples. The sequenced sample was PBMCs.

The chain's CDR3 is CSASQSAPYGYTF. The DNA of the CDR3 is TGCAGTGCAAGCCAATCGGCCCCCTATGGCTACACCTTC. This chain connects TRBV20-1 to TRBJ1-2; D unclear. The ends were cut back, 6 bases at V and 4 bases at J, with 15 bases in the middle. Per germline, CDR1 DFQATT and CDR2 SNEGSKA (reference sequence). CDR3 length equals 13 residues.